A single sample gave rise to the 29 T cell receptor beta chains below, sequenced in a study of human T cells and chemical hapten exposure. The time point is: healthy volunteer bleed at 2 weeks. Someone pulled total RNA out of unfractionated whole blood. Via MiXCR, TCRdb re-called the RACE reads, giving one row per CDR3 protein. The sample lists about 93,000 distinct CDR3 sequences; about 8.7% were seen once. Sequencing input: whole blood. The receptor source for this set is a female donor in good health. Some clones in this sample may be carry-over from other donors' samples.

The J gene is TRBJ2-7, the V gene TRBV5-4, with 7 bases that match TRBD1. CDR1 and CDR2 (germline): SGHNT, YYREEE (reference sequence). CDR3 size: 14 residues. Trimming took 2 bases from V and 0 from J; bases not matched to a gene: 2. CDR3 nucleotides: TGTGCCAGCAGCTTAGACAGGGACTCCTACGAGCAGTACTTC. Residues: CASSLDRDSYEQYF.

As to this clonotype: A read error may account for a junction end that differs from germline. The genes are TRBV28 and TRBJ1-5; D gene uncertain. CDR3 size: 10 residues. Germline CDR1 reads MDHEN; CDR2 reads SYDVKM. The CDR3 DNA sequence: TGTGCCAGCAGTTTGGACCCCCAGAATTTT. It encodes CASSLDPQNF.

This chain connects TRBV12-3 or TRBV12-4 to TRBJ2-7, with TRBD1 as a possible D gene (5 bases). The length of the CDR3 is 15 residues. V lost 5 bases and J 2 bases, leaving 16 bases between the germline ends. CDR3 sequence reads: CASSRLGQATYEQYF. For the CDR3, the DNA is TGTGCCAGCAGTCGTTTGGGGCAGGCCACCTACGAGCAGTACTTC.

This clonotype occurred many times. This chain joins TRBV6-5 and TRBJ2-1; D unclear. This CDR3 is 15 amino acids long. The V and J ends lost 0 bases and 3 bases respectively, with 9 bases between them. The V gene's germline CDR1 is MNHEY and CDR2 SVGAGI. The CDR3 loop reads CASSYSRSHYNEQFF. The DNA of the CDR3 is TGTGCCAGCAGTTACTCCAGAAGTCACTACAATGAGCAGTTCTTC.

V is TRBV28 and J is TRBJ1-1; D is unclear. Trimming left V 6 bases short and J 0 bases short, with 17 bases between. From germline, CDR1 is MDHEN and CDR2 SYDVKM. The CDR3 totals 16 residues. The CDR3 region is CASRSRPRIMNTEAFF. The CDR3 DNA reads TGTGCCAGCAGGTCGAGACCGAGAATAATGAACACTGAAGCTTTCTTT.

The rearrangement uses TRBV12-3 or TRBV12-4 and TRBJ1-5; D ambiguous. The V and J ends lost 4 bases and 6 bases respectively, with 13 bases between them. This CDR3 contains 14 residues. CDR3 residues: CASSYPGIGQPQHF. CDR3 in DNA: TGTGCCAGCAGTTATCCAGGAATCGGTCAGCCCCAGCATTTT.

CDR3 nucleotides: TGCAGCGTTGATGGAAGGGGGCCCTACAATGAGCAGTTCTTC. Protein product: CSVDGRGPYNEQFF. V usage is TRBV29-1 and J usage is TRBJ2-1; TRBD1 agrees at 7 bases. The V gene's germline CDR1 is SQVTM and CDR2 ANQGSEA. V lost 3 bases, J lost 2 bases, and 4 bases stayed unmatched. This CDR3 is built from 14 residues.

This clonotype has only a few counts. The chain employs TRBV11-1 and TRBJ1-1; unclear D gene. Looked up from germline, CDR1 is SGHAT and CDR2 is FQDESV (reference sequence). CDR3 size: 14 residues. V was pared by 5 bases and J by 0 bases, with 10 bases between. Written as DNA, the CDR3 is TGTGCCAGCAGCCTGAATAACATGAACACTGAAGCTTTCTTT. It encodes CASSLNNMNTEAFF.

This clonotype was seen only a few times. J is TRBJ1-1 and V is TRBV7-8; 7 nucleotides agree with TRBD1. The V segment lost 6 bases and the J segment 5 bases; nucleotides outside the gene matches: 6. The length of the CDR3 is 13 residues. The germline V gene has CDR1 SGHVS and CDR2 FQNEAQ. CDR3 sequence reads: CASRENRGTEAFF. The DNA for the CDR3 is TGTGCCAGCAGGGAAAACAGGGGAACTGAAGCTTTCTTT.

The V call is TRBV2, the J call TRBJ2-1, with 7 nucleotides matching TRBD1. The J segment lost 0 bases and the V segment lost 7 bases, leaving 6 bases of the junction unmatched. This CDR3 is built from 15 residues. The germline gives CDR1 SNHLY, CDR2 FYNNEI. The CDR3 coding sequence is TGTGCCAGCAAAGACAGGGCCGGCTCCTACAATGAGCAGTTCTTC. This encodes CASKDRAGSYNEQFF.

This clonotype was picked up many times. The chain joins TRBV30 to TRBJ1-5; D gene ambiguous. Trimming stripped 3 bases from V and 6 bases from J, with 12 bases between. This CDR3 has 13 amino acids. In germline, CDR1 is GTSNPN, CDR2 SVGIG (reference sequence). CDR3 bases: TGTGCCTGGAGCGGCAGGCTTGGTCAGCCCCAGCATTTT. Amino acid sequence: CAWSGRLGQPQHF.

This clonotype was detected many times. The rearrangement links TRBV13 to TRBJ1-6, with 10 bases lining up with TRBD1. This CDR3 region has 15 residues. Germline CDR1 PRHDT, CDR2 FYEKMQ (reference sequence). V shed 5 bases, J shed 8 bases, and the junction held 6 bases outside the gene matches. The CDR3, as DNA: TGTGCCAGCAGCCCGAGGGACAGGGGACATTCACCCCTCCACTTT. Residues: CASSPRDRGHSPLHF.

At least ten counts were recorded for this clonotype. The chain uses TRBV29-1 and TRBJ2-3; D is perhaps TRBD2 (7 bases). The CDR3 has 13 residues. Germline CDR1 SQVTM, CDR2 ANQGSEA. V shed 3 bases and J shed 6 bases, with 13 bases lying between them. Written as DNA, the CDR3 is TGCAGCGTTGAGTCGGGGGGCGGGGATACGCAGTATTTT. It is translated as CSVESGGGDTQYF.

This clonotype was counted ten times or more. The junction shows a germline mismatch at one end, possibly a read error. The gene calls are TRBV7-7 and TRBJ1-2; no definite D call. CDR1 and CDR2 from the germline V gene are SSHAT and FNYEAQ (reference sequence). CDR3 length: 14 amino acids. The CDR3 DNA follows: TGTGCTAGCAGCTTAGCGGGGAGGGTTGATGGCTACACCTTC. Residues: CASSLAGRVDGYTF.

This clonotype was seen repeatedly, ten times or more. The chain combines TRBV9 with TRBJ1-5, with 9 bases matching TRBD1. Trimming took 4 bases from V and 3 from J; bases not matched to a gene: 5. Per germline, CDR1 SGDLS and CDR2 YYNGEE. CDR3 length equals 15 residues. In DNA form, the CDR3 reads TGTGCCAGCAGCCCAGACAGGGGGTACAATCAGCCCCAGCATTTT. Amino acids: CASSPDRGYNQPQHF.

This clonotype has only a few counts. The rearrangement uses TRBV20-1 and TRBJ2-7; 7 bases are a match to TRBD1. Germline loops: CDR1 DFQATT, CDR2 SNEGSKA (reference sequence). J was trimmed by 3 bases and V by 4 bases; bases with no gene match: 9. The CDR3 totals 14 residues. CDR3 nucleotide sequence: TGCAGTGCTAACAAACCGGGACAGAGCTACGAGCAGTACTTC. Its translation is CSANKPGQSYEQYF.

The rearrangement links TRBV2 to TRBJ2-3; 9 bases map to TRBD2. There are 16 residues in the CDR3. The germline CDR1 and CDR2 sequences are SNHLY and FYNNEI. Germline trimming cut 0 bases from V and 5 bases from J; bases unmatched to any gene: 6. The CDR3 DNA is TGTGCCAGCAGTGAAGCGGTAGCGGGAGTGGGAGATACGCAGTATTTT. Its protein product is CASSEAVAGVGDTQYF.

The chain joins TRBV27 to TRBJ2-2; 8 bases agree with TRBD1. The CDR3 spans 16 residues. V lost 0 bases and J lost 5; bases outside the gene matches: 5. CDR1 and CDR2 from the germline V gene are MNHEY and SMNVEV (reference sequence). CDR3 region: CASSLSWTGRTGELFF. The CDR3, as DNA: TGTGCCAGCAGTTTATCTTGGACAGGGAGGACCGGGGAGCTGTTTTTT.

A note on this clonotype: This could be a read error, since a much larger clone is one nucleotide away. V is TRBV20-1 and J is TRBJ2-5; tentative D call: TRBD1 (6 bases). Germline V gene data show CDR1 as DFQATT and CDR2 as SNEGSKA (reference sequence). This CDR3 region has 14 residues. The CDR3, as DNA: TGCAATGCCGTAGAAGGGGGAGAAACAGAGACCCAGTACTTC. Amino acids: CNAVEGGETETQYF.

The table lists this clonotype with many counts. The V call is TRBV27, the J call TRBJ1-1, with unresolved D. CDR1 is MNHEY, CDR2 SMNVEV, per germline (reference sequence). CDR3 length: 13 residues. Trimming took 3 bases from V and 1 from J, leaving 6 bases between them. CDR3 sequence reads: CASSLGRNTEAFF. The CDR3, as DNA: TGTGCCAGCAGTTTGGGGAGGAACACTGAAGCTTTCTTT.

This clonotype was seen many times. The chain joins TRBV30 to TRBJ2-2; 8 bases align to TRBD1. In germline, CDR1 is GTSNPN, CDR2 SVGIG (reference sequence). This CDR3 is 15 amino acids long. The V and J ends lost 0 bases and 3 bases, in that order; junction bases with no gene match: 3. The CDR3 loop reads CAWSVLDRDTGELFF. The CDR3 region has the DNA TGTGCCTGGAGTGTACTGGACAGGGACACCGGGGAGCTGTTTTTT.

DNA of the CDR3: TGTGCCAGCTCAGCCCAGGGCCTAGGGCAAGAGACCCAGTACTTC. The encoded protein is CASSAQGLGQETQYF. The chain carries TRBV18 and TRBJ2-5; possibly TRBD1 for D (5 bases). This CDR3 has 15 amino acids. Trimming removed 5 bases from V and 2 bases from J, with 15 bases in between. Germline assignment: CDR1 KGHSH and CDR2 LQKENI.

V usage is TRBV28 and J usage is TRBJ1-1; 7 bases match TRBD1. V trimming: 5 bases; J trimming: 4 bases; junction bases outside the gene matches: 10. CDR3 length equals 15 residues. CDR1 and CDR2 (germline): MDHEN, SYDVKM. The CDR3 region is CASSAFNDRVTEAFF. DNA for the CDR3: TGTGCCAGCAGTGCCTTTAATGACAGGGTCACTGAAGCTTTCTTT.

This chain connects TRBV28 to TRBJ2-7, with 8 bases identical to TRBD1. This CDR3 spans 14 amino acids. J gave up 2 bases and V 6 bases, and 6 bases lay outside the gene matches. Germline V gives CDR1 MDHEN, CDR2 SYDVKM. In nucleotides, the CDR3 is TGTGCCAGCAGAGTAAGGACAGGGACCTACGAGCAGTACTTC. Amino acids: CASRVRTGTYEQYF.

This clonotype occurred a few times. The chain joins TRBV7-2 to TRBJ1-2, with D maybe TRBD1 (5 bases). Trimming left V 5 bases short and J 3 bases short, with 16 bases between. This CDR3 has 15 amino acids. Germline V CDR1 and CDR2: SGHTA, FQGNSA. Here the CDR3 DNA reads TGTGCCAGCAGCCCGGCCGACAGACCCCACTATGGCTACACCTTC. Amino acids: CASSPADRPHYGYTF.

About this clonotype itself: A much larger clone lies one base from this, so it may be a read error. The chain has TRBV12-5 and TRBJ1-1; no reliable D call. With 7 bases removed from V and 0 bases from J, the gap between germline ends came to 9 bases. Germline assignment: CDR1 LGHNT and CDR2 FRNRAP. This CDR3 contains 13 residues. This CDR3 reads CASVFSMNTEAFF. CDR3 bases: TGTGCTAGTGTTTTCTCGATGAACACTGAAGCTTTCTTT.

The chain is built from TRBV12-3 or TRBV12-4 and TRBJ1-1; perhaps TRBD1 as D (5 bases). The CDR3 spans 12 residues. Trimming took off 3 bases at V and 6 bases at J, with 8 bases between the two ends. CDR3 residues: CASSFGGSEAFF. CDR3 coding DNA: TGTGCCAGCAGTTTCGGGGGGTCTGAAGCTTTCTTT.

The chain has TRBV3-1 and TRBJ2-7, with TRBD2 as a possible D gene (5 bases). The germline V gene encodes CDR1 LGHDT and CDR2 YNNKEL (reference sequence). V gave up 5 bases and J gave up 5 bases, with 13 bases separating them. This CDR3 is built from 13 residues. In nucleotides, the CDR3 is TGTGCCAGCAGCACCCCGGACTTCGACGAGCAGTACTTC. Its translation is CASSTPDFDEQYF.

This chain uses TRBV5-4 with TRBJ2-3; 8 bases align to TRBD1. V lost 6 bases, J lost 3 bases, and 0 bases stayed unmatched. This CDR3 contains 12 residues. Germline CDR1 SGHNT, CDR2 YYREEE (reference sequence). As DNA, the CDR3 is TGTGCCAGCAACAGGGGGACAGATACGCAGTATTTT. It is translated as CASNRGTDTQYF. The variable domain in full, with the rest retrieved from reference TRBV5-4 and TRBJ2-3, is ETGVTQSPTHLIKTRGQQVTLRCSSQSGHNTVSWYQQALGQGPQFIFQYYREEENGRGNFPPRFSGLQFPNYSSELNVNALELDDSALYLCASNRGTDTQYFGPGTRLTVL.